This TCR beta chain appears in the sequencing data of a study of T-cell memory formation after mild COVID-19. Findings of the study overall: From day 15 to 85, contracting clones were balanced between CD4 and CD8, whereas later expanders leaned toward CD4+. Specificity for SARS-CoV-2 was not confirmed among the second-wave clones peaking on day 37.

Germline V gene data show CDR1 as MNHEY and CDR2 as SMNVEV (reference sequence). The J segment lost 3 bases and the V segment lost 1 base, leaving 8 bases of the junction unmatched. This CDR3 region has 16 residues. TCRdb independently ran MiXCR on the 5' RACE reads; one entry per CDR3 protein. This sample has about 81,000 distinct CDR3 sequences, with nearly 25% found just once. Concerning this clonotype itself: Its antigen is as yet unknown.

The receptor was derived from a man younger than 35 who had mild COVID-19 (a few samples of this study predate the infection). Cell type and time point are not known. The material sequenced was PBMCs or a T cell subset sorted from them (not recorded which). V gene TRBV27 combines with J gene TRBJ2-7; 8 nucleotides match TRBD1. CDR3 residues: CASSLFQQGAFYEQYF. DNA for the CDR3: TGTGCCAGCAGTTTATTTCAGCAGGGGGCATTCTACGAGCAGTACTTC.